Shown below are 27 T cell receptor beta chains from a single sample sequenced in a study of blood T cells in healthy people across ages. The authors ran a second PCR of 7 to 11 cycles using a sample-barcoded 5' primer and a J-beta primer mix. MiXCR, run by TCRdb on the 5' RACE reads, gives a single entry per CDR3 protein. Of about 1.5 million distinct CDR3 sequences in the sample, roughly two fifths were seen once. Sequencing was performed on blood. These receptors all come from a woman aged 18-30 years in good health.

This rearrangement joins TRBV7-2 to TRBJ1-4; the D gene is possibly TRBD1 (5 bases). V was cut by 5 bases and J by 4 bases, with 14 bases left in between. This CDR3 has 15 amino acids. Per the germline V gene, CDR1 is SGHTA and CDR2 is FQGNSA. The CDR3 reads CASSAYGASNEKLFF. The CDR3 nucleotides read TGTGCCAGCAGCGCCTACGGGGCCAGTAATGAAAAACTGTTTTTT.

This chain links TRBV10-3 with TRBJ1-6; 8 positions agree with TRBD1. The CDR3 has 15 residues. Losses at the gene ends were 11 bases for V and 4 bases for J; bases not matched to a gene: 10. The germline gives CDR1 ENHRY, CDR2 SYGVKD. DNA for the CDR3: TGTGCCGCCTACGACAGGGGCGGGTATAATTCACCCCTCCACTTT. It yields the protein CAAYDRGGYNSPLHF.

This rearrangement joins TRBV6-5 to TRBJ2-7; TRBD1 matches at 8 bases. The germline gives CDR1 MNHEY, CDR2 SVGAGI. This CDR3 contains 15 residues. V dropped 7 bases and J dropped 5; count of bases not matched to a gene: 13. The CDR3 here is CASKNDRTGFHEQYF. The CDR3 nucleotides read TGTGCCAGCAAGAACGACCGGACAGGGTTCCACGAGCAGTACTTC.

CDR3 coding DNA: TGTGCCACCAGCACTCGGGGGGGCATGGAGACCCAGTACTTC. This sequence encodes CATSTRGGMETQYF. The chain links TRBV15 to TRBJ2-5, with 8 bases lining up with TRBD2. Trimming at V came to 4 bases and at J to 5 bases, leaving 6 bases not matched to a gene. This CDR3 spans 14 amino acids. In germline, CDR1 is LNHNV, CDR2 YYDKDF (reference sequence).

This chain uses TRBV5-1 with TRBJ2-3; the D gene could be TRBD1 or TRBD2 (6 bases each). The CDR3 extends over 15 amino acids. Deletions cut 4 bases from V and 6 bases from J, with 18 bases between. Germline V CDR1 and CDR2: SGHRS, YFSETQ. The CDR3 protein is CASSPGGGISDTQYF. CDR3 bases: TGCGCCAGCAGCCCCGGGGGCGGGATATCTGATACGCAGTATTTT. Full variable domain (outside the CDR3, taken from reference TRBV5-1 and TRBJ2-3): KAGVTQTPRYLIKTRGQQVTLSCSPISGHRSVSWYQQTPGQGLQFLFEYFSETQRNKGNFPGRFSGRQFSNSRSEMNVSTLELGDSALYLCASSPGGGISDTQYFGPGTRLTVL.

V usage is TRBV24-1 and J usage is TRBJ2-2; possible D gene TRBD1, 6 bases. This CDR3 comprises 13 residues. V was pared by 7 bases and J by 4 bases, with 9 bases between. The germline V gene has CDR1 KGHDR and CDR2 SFDVKD. Written as DNA, the CDR3 is TGTGCCACCAGGGACAGCGGCACCGGGGAGCTGTTTTTT. It codes for CATRDSGTGELFF.

Worth noting for this clonotype: One end of the junction varies from germline; a read error may be responsible. The rearrangement joins TRBV12-3 or TRBV12-4 to TRBJ1-1; 8 positions match TRBD1. CDR3 length equals 12 residues. CDR3 region: CAGRGRYTEAFF. For the CDR3, the DNA is TGTGCCGGCAGGGGGCGGTACACTGAAGCTTTCTTT.

This clonotype was observed a handful of times. The chain links TRBV27 to TRBJ1-4; 8 bases are a match to TRBD1. The CDR3 totals 15 residues. Per the germline V gene, CDR1 is MNHEY and CDR2 is SMNVEV (reference sequence). With V trimmed by 5 bases and J by 5 bases, 7 bases remained unmatched. Here the CDR3 reads CASSLHRGVNEKLFF. The CDR3 coding sequence is TGTGCCAGCAGTCTCCACAGGGGGGTCAATGAAAAACTGTTTTTT. Using reference TRBV27 and TRBJ1-4 for the parts outside the CDR3, the full variable domain is EAQVTQNPRYLITVTGKKLTVTCSQNMNHEYMSWYRQDPGLGLRQIYYSMNVEVTDKGDVPEGYKVSRKEKRNFPLILESPSPNQTSLYFCASSLHRGVNEKLFFGSGTQLSVL.

This clonotype was detected only a few times. The rearrangement joins TRBV19 to TRBJ2-1; 7 nucleotides align to TRBD1. The V segment lost 3 bases and the J segment 3 bases; nucleotides outside the gene matches: 5. CDR1 and CDR2 from the germline V gene are LNHDA and SQIVND (reference sequence). This CDR3 spans 15 amino acids. CDR3 coding DNA: TGTGCCAGTAGTATTCAGGCAGGGGGCTACAATGAGCAGTTCTTC. It encodes CASSIQAGGYNEQFF.

In this sample, this clonotype turned up a few times. V and J are TRBV30 and TRBJ1-1; D unresolved. This CDR3 has 14 residues. Germline V lookup: CDR1 GTSNPN, CDR2 SVGIG (reference sequence). Trimming took 4 bases from V and 5 from J, leaving 17 bases between them. CDR3 amino acids: CAWTSGVKRTEAFF. CDR3 DNA: TGTGCCTGGACATCGGGAGTAAAGCGGACTGAAGCTTTCTTT.

The chain recombines TRBV5-5 with TRBJ1-2, with TRBD1 matching 12 bases. J was trimmed by 4 bases and V by 2 bases; bases with no gene match: 6. Germline CDR1 is SGHKS and CDR2 is YYEKEE (reference sequence). CDR3 length: 16 residues. The CDR3 loop reads CASSLLGQGASYGYTF. The CDR3 DNA is TGTGCCAGCAGCTTACTGGGACAGGGGGCAAGCTATGGCTACACCTTC.

V is TRBV5-1 and J is TRBJ2-1; D remains unclear. V lost 7 bases and J lost 5, with 7 bases in between. Germline V gives CDR1 SGHRS, CDR2 YFSETQ. The CDR3 spans 11 residues. The CDR3: CASGPDNEQFF. The CDR3 DNA reads TGCGCCAGCGGCCCCGACAATGAGCAGTTCTTC. The whole variable domain, filled in from reference TRBV5-1 and TRBJ2-1, reads KAGVTQTPRYLIKTRGQQVTLSCSPISGHRSVSWYQQTPGQGLQFLFEYFSETQRNKGNFPGRFSGRQFSNSRSEMNVSTLELGDSALYLCASGPDNEQFFGPGTRLTVL.

This clonotype has more than one count but fewer than ten. This sequence joins TRBV12-3 or TRBV12-4 and TRBJ2-3; D is unclear. The CDR3 covers 15 residues. V gave up 3 bases and J gave up 2 bases, with 12 bases separating them. The CDR3 reads CASSFSAPFTDTQYF. DNA of the CDR3: TGTGCCAGCAGTTTTAGTGCGCCCTTCACAGATACGCAGTATTTT.

This clonotype occurred many times. The rearrangement joins TRBV24-1 to TRBJ2-3; 8 bases are shared with TRBD2. Germline V gene lookup returns CDR1 KGHDR and CDR2 SFDVKD. This CDR3 is 15 amino acids long. V was clipped by 1 base and J by 2 bases; unmatched bases: 1. CDR3 nucleotides: TGTGCCACCAGTGATTTAGCGGGAGACACAGATACGCAGTATTTT. Translating it yields CATSDLAGDTDTQYF.

The gene calls are TRBV24-1 and TRBJ2-4, with 7 bases fitting TRBD1. TRBJ2-7 explains the end of the DNA better; the J call may be wrong. Germline CDR1 and CDR2: KGHDR and SFDVKD. The CDR3 consists of 13 residues. CDR3 sequence (DNA): TGTGCCACCAGTGACGGGACAGCTGGCGAGCAGTACTTC. Encoded protein: CATSDGTAGEQYF.

The chain carries TRBV7-2 and TRBJ2-7; 7 bases match TRBD2. The CDR3 is 15 residues long. The V gene end was trimmed by 6 bases and the J gene end by 3 bases; junction bases not matched to a gene: 11. Germline lookup yields CDR1 SGHTA and CDR2 FQGNSA. CDR3 protein: CASRLREGHRYEQYF. The DNA of the CDR3 is TGTGCCAGCAGGTTGAGGGAGGGCCACCGCTACGAGCAGTACTTC.

The chain links TRBV12-3 or TRBV12-4 to TRBJ2-5; no clear D gene. V lost 5 bases to trimming and J lost 5 bases, with 27 bases between them. CDR3 length: 18 amino acids. CDR3 loop: CASSIEPWLSRVSETQYF. The CDR3 coding sequence is TGTGCCAGCAGTATCGAGCCCTGGCTTTCTAGAGTTAGTGAGACCCAGTACTTC.

A few counts support this clonotype. V gene TRBV7-9 combines with J gene TRBJ1-4, with 9 positions matching TRBD1. With V trimmed by 0 bases and J by 5 bases, 1 base remained unmatched. Looked up from germline, CDR1 is SEHNR and CDR2 is FQNEAQ (reference sequence). This CDR3 contains 15 residues. The CDR3 loop reads CASSLAQGANEKLFF. The DNA of the CDR3 is TGTGCCAGCAGCTTAGCACAGGGGGCGAATGAAAAACTGTTTTTT.

V gene TRBV29-1 combines with J gene TRBJ2-3; 8 nucleotides match TRBD1. Germline CDR1 is SQVTM and CDR2 is ANQGSEA. With V trimmed by 3 bases and J by 4 bases, 9 bases remained unmatched. The CDR3 contains 15 residues. CDR3 sequence reads: CSVDPTGDSADTQYF. CDR3 in DNA: TGCAGCGTTGATCCGACAGGGGACAGCGCAGATACGCAGTATTTT.

The chain carries TRBV12-3 or TRBV12-4 and TRBJ1-3; D gene unclear. This CDR3 contains 14 residues. The V end lost 7 bases, the J end lost 3 bases, and 13 bases lay between the germline ends. The CDR3, as DNA: TGTGCCAGCACCTTTCTAAGTCATGGAAACACCATATATTTT. Protein: CASTFLSHGNTIYF.

V usage is TRBV20-1 and J usage is TRBJ1-4; 9 nucleotides match TRBD1. CDR1 is DFQATT and CDR2 is SNEGSKA in the germline V gene (reference sequence). Trimming at V came to 6 bases and at J to 6 bases, leaving 5 bases not matched to a gene. The CDR3 is made up of 13 amino acids. The DNA for the CDR3 is TGCAGTGCCGTCCGGACAGGGGATGAAAAACTGTTTTTT. As protein: CSAVRTGDEKLFF.

J is TRBJ2-5 and V is TRBV29-1, with no clear D. The CDR3 is 11 amino acids. V was cut by 2 bases and J by 5 bases, with 6 bases left in between. Germline V CDR1 and CDR2: SQVTM, ANQGSEA. The CDR3 reads CSVEPGETQYF. In DNA form, the CDR3 reads TGCAGCGTTGAACCCGGGGAGACCCAGTACTTC.

This chain's CDR3 is CASTKPGLAFEQYF. The CDR3 coding sequence is TGTGCCAGTACCAAGCCGGGACTAGCGTTCGAGCAGTACTTC. V gene TRBV6-2 or TRBV6-3 combines with J gene TRBJ2-7; 10 nucleotides align to TRBD2. The J segment lost 6 bases and the V segment lost 9 bases, leaving 11 bases of the junction unmatched. From germline, CDR1 is MNHEY and CDR2 SVGEGT. The CDR3 runs to 14 residues.

This clonotype was recorded a few times. The J gene is TRBJ1-2, the V gene TRBV28; no reliable D call. The CDR3 is 12 amino acids. Germline-derived CDR1 and CDR2 are MDHEN and SYDVKM. With 10 bases removed from V and 6 bases from J, the gap between germline ends came to 15 bases. The CDR3 DNA follows: TGTGCCACCCAAGGGTCGGGGAATGGCTACACCTTC. It yields the protein CATQGSGNGYTF.

The genes are TRBV11-3 and TRBJ2-3; the match to TRBD1 covers 10 bases. V was pared by 8 bases and J by 3 bases, with 5 bases of the junction left unmatched. Germline V gives CDR1 SGHNT, CDR2 YENEEA. The CDR3 spans 14 residues. The DNA of the CDR3 is TGTGCCAGCGCGGACAGGGGGAATACAGATACGCAGTATTTT. Its translation: CASADRGNTDTQYF.

The chain employs TRBV12-3 or TRBV12-4 and TRBJ2-2; 7 bases fit TRBD1. This CDR3 is 15 amino acids long. V was pared by 6 bases and J by 0 bases, with 4 bases of the junction left unmatched. The CDR3 DNA sequence: TGTGCCAGCAGGCGAGACAGGGCGAACACCGGGGAGCTGTTTTTT. Encoded protein: CASRRDRANTGELFF.

The chain carries TRBV10-3 and TRBJ1-1; no definite D call. This CDR3 is built from 14 residues. The V and J ends lost 4 bases and 1 base respectively, with 10 bases between them. Per germline, CDR1 ENHRY and CDR2 SYGVKD. The CDR3 sequence: CAISVSAANTEAFF. As DNA, the CDR3 is TGTGCCATCAGTGTATCGGCGGCGAACACTGAAGCTTTCTTT.